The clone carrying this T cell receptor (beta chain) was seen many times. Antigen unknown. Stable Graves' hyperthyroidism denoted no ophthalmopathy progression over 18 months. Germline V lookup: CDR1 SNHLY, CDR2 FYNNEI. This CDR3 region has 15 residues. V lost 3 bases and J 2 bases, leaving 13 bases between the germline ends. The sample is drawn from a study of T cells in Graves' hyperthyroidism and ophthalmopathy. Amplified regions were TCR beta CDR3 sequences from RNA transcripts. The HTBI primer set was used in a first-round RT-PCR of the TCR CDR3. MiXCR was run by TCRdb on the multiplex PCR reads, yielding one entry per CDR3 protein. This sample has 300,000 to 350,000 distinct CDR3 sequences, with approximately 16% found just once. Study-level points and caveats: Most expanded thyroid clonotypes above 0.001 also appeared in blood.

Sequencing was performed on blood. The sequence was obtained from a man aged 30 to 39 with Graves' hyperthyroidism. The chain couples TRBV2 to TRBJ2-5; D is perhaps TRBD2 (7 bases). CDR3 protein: CASSDRGAPQETQYF. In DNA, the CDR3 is TGTGCCAGCAGTGACCGGGGGGCGCCTCAAGAGACCCAGTACTTC.